This TCR beta chain was identified in a study of blood T cell repertoires in COVID-19 (dated by TCRdb to between 2020 and 2021). With respect to the entire study: Samples from collaborators originated in the United States, Italy and Spain and spanned both the acute and convalescent phases of COVID-19. Deeply sampled blood TCRbeta repertoires from subjects exposed to, actively infected with, or recovered from COVID-19 were included in the dataset. The repertoires were released in a freely available public database meant as a resource for research on the immune response to SARS-CoV-2. The material from the prospective study consisted of cDNA or gDNA derived from T cells, B-cell-depleted T cells, or PBMCs. The samples were drawn from the first 160 participants of the ongoing ImmuneRACE study and from over a thousand subjects provided by 6 global collaborators. HLA class I and class II types, where available, came from metadata supplied by the sample provider rather than from assay-based typing. Sample metadata almost always included a de-identified subject ID, COVID-19 status, age in years and sex. The full study reports these points: Clinical and demographic metadata were provided uncurated, with the amount varying by source and participant.

TCRbeta CDR3 regions were amplified from genomic DNA using the immunoSEQ Assay, a bias-controlled multiplex PCR. The published analysis was carried out like this. The number of nucleated cells in each sample was estimated by amplification of reference gene primers within the assay. Sequence reads were collapsed and filtered to measure the absolute abundance of every unique TCRbeta CDR3 rearrangement. Productive Simpson clonality was computed per sample as the square root of Simpson's diversity index over productive rearrangements. This is the immuneACCESS table as TCRdb keeps it, with only in-frame sequences that have V and J called. A part of the clones is gone; compared with another copy, unresolved V genes explain less than half, and the rest is unexplained. The DNA was the basis for D and trimming; V, J and clone size are from that table. The sample data list about 200,000 clones, and 89% of these were observed just once. The ten largest clonotypes hold 5.5% to 8% of the sample.

Another Seattle source contributed samples from volunteer blood donors who had recovered from COVID-19. Collaborating institutions collected whole blood in K2EDTA tubes following their own protocols. For TCRbeta analysis, collaborator samples were shipped as frozen whole blood, as isolated PBMCs, or as DNA extracted from either sample type. This clone was seen once. The clone's antigen remains unknown. Base qualities were left out, and no much larger clone turns up one base away. CDR1 SGHDT and CDR2 YYEEEE were looked up in the germline V gene. Trimming leaves V shorter by 0 bases and J shorter by 4 bases, with the junction holding 8 bases beyond the gene matches. The CDR3 starts with the cysteine, ends with the phenylalanine, and has 16 residues. The kept DNA is CDR3 alone, 48 bases in frame from the first base.

The chain joins TRBV5-6 to TRBJ2-3; TRBD1 fits 7 bases in the junction. The sequence was obtained from a man aged 60 to 69 who had recovered from COVID-19. What was sequenced was peripheral blood. The DNA sequence reads TGTGCCAGCAGCTTGGTTGTAGGGGGCTTAGCAGATACGCAGTATTTT. Its amino acids are CASSLVVGGLADTQYF.